This record looks at one T cell receptor beta chain sequence and its context. This sample is part of a study of blood T cell repertoires in COVID-19. In the study overall: Samples representing acute and convalescent COVID-19 were sourced from the United States, Italy and Spain. From T cells, B-cell-depleted T cells, or PBMCs came the material, which was cDNA or gDNA.

Clinical history reported by participants formed the basis on which cohorts were assigned. Germline V lookup: CDR1 MNHEY, CDR2 SVGAGI. Losses at the gene ends were 5 bases for V and 7 bases for J; bases not matched to a gene: 9. This CDR3 has 15 residues. The authors' processing: Reference gene primers were amplified, and this amplification served to estimate nucleated cell counts. The protocol was immunoSEQ multiplex PCR, while the TCRdb copy is restricted to in-frame clones and leaves out a portion. D and trimming come from the DNA, and the V and J calls and clone size come from that table. The data show 400,000 to 550,000 clones, roughly 85% seen once.

The sample consisted of PBMCs or T cells enriched from blood (not recorded which). The clonotype was recovered from a woman aged 18-29 years with acute COVID-19. V is TRBV6-5 and J is TRBJ2-7; TRBD2 aligns across 12 bases. The DNA for the CDR3 is TGTGCCAGCAGTCCGACTAGCGGGAGTACGGATGAGCAGTACTTC. It is translated as CASSPTSGSTDEQYF.